Presented here are 8 T cell receptor beta chains from one specimen sequenced in a study of blood T cell repertoires in COVID-19. Assay used: immunoSEQ multiplex PCR; TCRdb lists only in-frame clones, some missing. In the table there are 95,000 to 150,000 clones, over 60% of which are singletons. Sequenced input: peripheral blood. Source of these receptors: a woman older than 75 with acute or convalescent COVID-19.

The chain couples TRBV7-2 to TRBJ1-4, with D hard to call. Germline V gene sequence: CDR1 SGHTA, CDR2 FQGNSA. The V gene lost 5 bases and the J gene lost 0 bases, with 10 bases spanning the gap. The CDR3 totals 15 residues. The CDR3 DNA is TGTGCCAGCAGCGTGACATTCGCAACTAATGAAAAACTGTTTTTT. It yields the protein CASSVTFATNEKLFF.

This rearrangement joins TRBV6-5 to TRBJ1-2; D call uncertain. V gave up 7 bases and J gave up 4 bases, with 19 bases separating them. There are 15 residues in the CDR3. Germline-derived CDR1 and CDR2 are MNHEY and SVGAGI. The CDR3 DNA is TGTGCCAGCACGAGAGTAGTTGAGGGAGGCTATGGCTACACCTTC. Translated: CASTRVVEGGYGYTF.

The chain links TRBV19 to TRBJ2-5, with 8 bases aligning to TRBD2. The CDR3 runs 16 residues. Germline V gives CDR1 LNHDA, CDR2 SQIVND (reference sequence). Trimming removed 4 bases from V and 3 bases from J; junction bases left unmatched: 10. This CDR3 reads CASSKVGAGDKETQYF. The CDR3 DNA is TGTGCCAGTAGTAAGGTAGGAGCGGGAGACAAAGAGACCCAGTACTTC.

The rearrangement uses TRBV6-5 and TRBJ1-4; D is possibly TRBD1 (6 bases). CDR1 and CDR2 (germline): MNHEY, SVGAGI. Trimming removed 11 bases from V and 4 bases from J, with 11 bases in between. This CDR3 region has 12 residues. The CDR3 loop reads CAGGGHNEKLFF. CDR3 sequence (DNA): TGTGCCGGGGGGGGACATAATGAAAAACTGTTTTTT.

This sequence joins TRBV2 and TRBJ2-3; 16 bases match TRBD2. The V gene end was trimmed by 4 bases and the J gene end by 4 bases; junction bases not matched to a gene: 5. Per the germline V gene, CDR1 is SNHLY and CDR2 is FYNNEI. This CDR3 has 17 amino acids. The CDR3 is CASSASGTSGGADTQYF. The CDR3 DNA reads as TGTGCCAGCAGTGCGTCCGGGACTAGCGGGGGGGCAGATACGCAGTATTTT.

The gene calls are TRBV28 and TRBJ2-1; perhaps TRBD2 as D (5 bases). V was shortened by 7 bases and J by 6 bases, with 7 bases between the two germline ends. CDR3 length equals 11 residues. Germline V gene data show CDR1 as MDHEN and CDR2 as SYDVKM. The CDR3 sequence is CASIRGNEQFF. The CDR3 DNA reads TGTGCCAGCATTCGGGGCAATGAGCAGTTCTTC.

This clone appeared once. The V gene is TRBV5-1, the J gene TRBJ1-3; 8 nucleotides align to TRBD1. This CDR3 has 14 amino acids. Germline assignment: CDR1 SGHRS and CDR2 YFSETQ. After removal of 4 bases from V and 2 bases from J, the junction contained 2 bases not matched to a gene. The CDR3 DNA reads TGCGCCAGCAGCCCAGGGGGCCCTGGAAACACCATATATTTT. This codes for CASSPGGPGNTIYF.

This clone was counted once. V and J are TRBV4-2 and TRBJ2-1, with 11 bases lining up with TRBD2. CDR1 LGHNA and CDR2 YNFKEQ come from the germline V gene. Losses at the gene ends were 4 bases for V and 5 bases for J; bases not matched to a gene: 7. This CDR3 has 16 residues. The DNA of the CDR3 is TGTGCCAGCAGCCCACATAGCGGGGGGGCTGACAATGAGCAGTTCTTC. It yields the protein CASSPHSGGADNEQFF.